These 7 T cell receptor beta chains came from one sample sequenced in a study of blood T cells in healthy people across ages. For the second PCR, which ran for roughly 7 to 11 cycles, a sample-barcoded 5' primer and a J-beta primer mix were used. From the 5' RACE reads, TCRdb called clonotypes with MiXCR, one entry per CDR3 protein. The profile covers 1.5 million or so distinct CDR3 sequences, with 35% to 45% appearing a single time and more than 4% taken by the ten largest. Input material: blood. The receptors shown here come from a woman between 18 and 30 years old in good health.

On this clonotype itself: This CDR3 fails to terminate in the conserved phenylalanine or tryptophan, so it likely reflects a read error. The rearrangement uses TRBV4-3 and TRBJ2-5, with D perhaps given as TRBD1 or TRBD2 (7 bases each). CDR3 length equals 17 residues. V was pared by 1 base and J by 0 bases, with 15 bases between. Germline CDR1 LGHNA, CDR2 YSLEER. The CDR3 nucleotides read TGCGCCAGCAGCCAAGTGGGGGGGACAGATTACCAAGAGACCCAGTACTTG. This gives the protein CASSQVGGTDYQETQYL.

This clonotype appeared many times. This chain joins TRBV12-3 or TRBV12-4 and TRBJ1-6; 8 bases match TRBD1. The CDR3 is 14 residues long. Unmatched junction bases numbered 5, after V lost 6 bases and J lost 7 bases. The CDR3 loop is CASSLRQGNSPLHF. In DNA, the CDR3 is TGTGCCAGCAGCTTAAGACAGGGGAATTCACCCCTCCACTTT.

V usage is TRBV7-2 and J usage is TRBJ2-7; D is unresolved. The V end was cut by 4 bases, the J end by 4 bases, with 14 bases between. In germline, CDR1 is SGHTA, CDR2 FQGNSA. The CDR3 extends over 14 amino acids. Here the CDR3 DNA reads TGTGCCAGCAGCTCTCGCTCCGGGTCATACGAGCAGTACTTC. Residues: CASSSRSGSYEQYF.

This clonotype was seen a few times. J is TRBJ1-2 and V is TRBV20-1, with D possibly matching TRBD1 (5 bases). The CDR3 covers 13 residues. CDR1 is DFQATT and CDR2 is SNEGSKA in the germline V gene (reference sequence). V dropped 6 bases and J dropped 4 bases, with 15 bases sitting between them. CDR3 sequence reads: CSAPQGVLYGYTF. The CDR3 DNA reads TGCAGTGCCCCCCAAGGGGTCCTCTATGGCTACACCTTC.

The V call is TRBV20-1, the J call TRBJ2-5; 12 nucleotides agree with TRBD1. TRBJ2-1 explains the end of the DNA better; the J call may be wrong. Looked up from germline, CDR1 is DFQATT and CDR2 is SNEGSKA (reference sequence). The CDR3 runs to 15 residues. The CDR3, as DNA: TGCAGTGCTAACACCGGGACAGGGGGCCAAGAGACCCAGTTCTTC. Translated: CSANTGTGGQETQFF.

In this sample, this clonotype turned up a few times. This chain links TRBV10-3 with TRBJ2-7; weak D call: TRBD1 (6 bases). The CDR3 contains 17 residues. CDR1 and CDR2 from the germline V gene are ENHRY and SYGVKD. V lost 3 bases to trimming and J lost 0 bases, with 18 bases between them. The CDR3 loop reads CAISDPNLGQSSYEQYF. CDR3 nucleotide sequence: TGTGCCATCAGTGACCCTAATCTAGGACAGAGCTCCTACGAGCAGTACTTC.

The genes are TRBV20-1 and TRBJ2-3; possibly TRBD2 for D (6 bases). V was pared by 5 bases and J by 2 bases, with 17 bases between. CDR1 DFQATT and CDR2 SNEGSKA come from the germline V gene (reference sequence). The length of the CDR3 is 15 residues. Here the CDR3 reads CSAPPPGLYTDTQYF. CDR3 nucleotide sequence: TGCAGTGCTCCCCCTCCGGGACTTTACACAGATACGCAGTATTTT.